This T cell receptor beta chain was sequenced for a study of cytomegalovirus exposure and HLA in healthy donors. Findings and caveats of the study: Common viral pathogens were later found to be apparently linked to several of the most significant clusters. Productive rates of about 87% or about 30% were seen for most TCR beta V segments in an earlier analysis. Later analysis identified 16,951 TCR beta sequences associated with HLA alleles, using a false discovery rate threshold of 0.05. It was reported in a later analysis that an Asian-associated ancestry cluster showed fewer N-insertions than the 666-donor mean.

On this clone itself: Its cognate antigen is unknown.

Germline V CDR1 and CDR2: SGHVS, FQNEAQ. The J segment lost 7 bases and the V segment lost 4 bases, leaving 9 bases of the junction unmatched. This CDR3 spans 16 amino acids. PCR primers comprised 60 Vbeta and 13 Jbeta primers. Sequenced by immunoSEQ multiplex PCR; TCRdb stores in-frame clones only, minus some. The sample has around 140,000 clones; roughly 83% are singletons. This chain links TRBV7-8 with TRBJ1-4; TRBD1 agrees at 10 bases. Sequencing input: PBMCs. This clonotype was obtained from a man in his forties or fifties in good health and CMV-seronegative. CDR3 DNA: TGTGCCAGCAGCTGGGAGGGTAGGACAGGGGGTGAAAAACTGTTTTTT. Protein product: CASSWEGRTGGEKLFF.